These T cell receptor beta chains were read from a single sample in a study of blood T cell repertoires in COVID-19. Measured with immunoSEQ multiplex PCR; TCRdb has only the in-frame clones, and not every one. The sample lists around 150,000 clones, about four fifths occurring once. The specimen sequenced was PBMCs or T cells enriched from blood (not recorded which). These receptor sequences come from a woman in her fifties or sixties with acute COVID-19. Both conserved end residues are part of each CDR3. A D gene is named only where the DNA matches it firmly. Not every row has a clone size; where given, it reads once, few, many or a size class.

j_call d_call clone_size v_call cdr3_aa cdr3_nt
TRBJ1-1 - - TRBV30 CAWRGAGTAVKAFF TGTGCCTGGAGGGGGGCAGGGACGGCCGTGAAGGCTTTCTTT
TRBJ1-5 TRBD1 - TRBV28 CASSDGTGVYRPQHF TGTGCCAGCAGTGACGGGACAGGGGTTTACCGGCCCCAGCATTTT
TRBJ1-2 TRBD1 - TRBV7-2 CATQQGNYGYTF TGTGCCACCCAACAGGGGAACTATGGCTACACCTTC
TRBJ1-2 TRBD1 - TRBV18 CASSPPGTGGEDGYTF TGTGCCAGCTCACCACCCGGGACAGGGGGCGAGGATGGCTACACCTTC
TRBJ1-4 TRBD1 - TRBV7-8 CASSSNRGPNEKLFF TGTGCCAGCAGCTCAAACAGGGGTCCTAATGAAAAACTGTTTTTT
TRBJ2-1 - - TRBV7-6 CASSLVVVTSSYNEQFF TGTGCCAGCAGCTTAGTGGTGGTGACTAGCTCCTACAATGAGCAGTTCTTC
TRBJ2-7 TRBD2 few TRBV7-6 CASSPTSGSYEQYF TGTGCCAGCAGCCCGACTAGCGGTTCCTACGAGCAGTACTTC
TRBJ1-3 - - TRBV11-2 CASSTHYSGNTIYF TGTGCCAGCAGTACCCACTACTCTGGAAACACCATATATTTT
TRBJ1-1 - - TRBV11-3 CASSRTRTSTEAFF TGTGCCAGCAGCCGCACCCGGACAAGCACTGAAGCTTTCTTT
TRBJ2-3 TRBD1 few TRBV2 CASLTGGGTDTQYF TGTGCCAGCCTGACAGGGGGAGGCACAGATACGCAGTATTTT
TRBJ2-7 TRBD1 - TRBV2 CASSVRDRGDLEQYF TGTGCCAGCAGTGTCCGGGACAGGGGGGATCTCGAGCAGTACTTC
TRBJ1-5 - - TRBV10-1 CASIERAGNQPQHF TGCGCCAGTATCGAGAGGGCTGGCAATCAGCCCCAGCATTTT
TRBJ2-4 - - TRBV6-5 CASTDSGLAKNIQYF TGTGCCAGCACGGATAGCGGATTAGCCAAAAACATTCAGTACTTC
TRBJ2-1 - - TRBV5-5 CASSLEGPGFNNEQFF TGTGCCAGCAGCTTGGAAGGACCAGGGTTTAACAATGAGCAGTTCTTC
TRBJ2-3 TRBD2 once TRBV27 CASSSLGVAGPGEDTQYF TGTGCCAGCAGTTCCCTTGGGGTAGCGGGCCCCGGAGAAGATACGCAGTATTTT
TRBJ2-2 TRBD2 - TRBV5-1 CASASLASVSTGELFF TGCGCCAGCGCCTCACTAGCGTCTGTATCCACCGGGGAGCTGTTTTTT
TRBJ2-1 - - TRBV29-1 CSVFRGPQGHDEQFF TGCAGCGTTTTCAGGGGTCCTCAAGGCCACGATGAGCAGTTCTTC
TRBJ1-6 - many TRBV6-1 CASSVLGQQNNSPLHF TGTGCCAGCAGTGTACTCGGACAGCAGAATAATTCACCCCTCCACTTT
TRBJ2-7 - - TRBV2 CASGAQGDSYEQYF TGTGCCAGCGGGGCACAGGGAGACTCCTACGAGCAGTACTTC
TRBJ2-2 - - TRBV2 CASSRQGYTGELFF TGTGCCAGCAGTAGGCAGGGCTACACCGGGGAGCTGTTTTTT
TRBJ1-6 - - TRBV19 CASSIEENSPLHF TGTGCCAGTAGTATAGAGGAGAATTCACCCCTCCACTTT
TRBJ2-2 TRBD1 - TRBV7-9 CASSLTGANTGELFF TGTGCCAGCAGCTTAACAGGGGCGAACACCGGGGAGCTGTTTTTT
TRBJ1-5 - - TRBV5-1 CASSFSTPGAQPQHF TGCGCCAGCAGCTTTTCGACACCCGGCGCGCAGCCCCAGCATTTT
TRBJ2-2 TRBD2 - TRBV15 CATSWTGTSGNTGELFF TGTGCCACCAGCTGGACTGGGACTAGCGGAAACACCGGGGAGCTGTTTTTT
TRBJ1-4 - - TRBV15 CATSIERERGEKLFF TGTGCCACCAGCATAGAAAGGGAGCGAGGTGAAAAACTGTTTTTT
TRBJ1-5 TRBD1 - TRBV5-1 CASSLTGGEQPQHF TGCGCCAGCAGCTTGACAGGGGGCGAGCAGCCCCAGCATTTT
TRBJ2-7 TRBD2 few TRBV4-1 CASSQLLAPERYEQYF TGCGCCAGCAGCCAACTACTAGCGCCGGAGCGGTACGAGCAGTACTTC
TRBJ1-6 TRBD1 - TRBV7-2 CASGVRGVNSPLHF TGTGCCAGCGGCGTCAGGGGGGTAAATTCACCCCTCCACTTT
TRBJ2-1 TRBD2 - TRBV7-2 CASSEHDPGLAGKYNEQFF TGTGCCAGCAGCGAGCACGATCCGGGACTAGCGGGTAAATACAATGAGCAGTTCTTC
TRBJ2-7 TRBD2 - TRBV7-2 CASSIRLAASSYEQYF TGTGCCAGCAGCATCAGACTAGCGGCCAGCTCCTACGAGCAGTACTTC
TRBJ2-7 TRBD2 - TRBV7-2 CASSLTTSGRGNYEQYF TGTGCCAGCAGCTTAACTACTAGCGGGAGGGGTAACTACGAGCAGTACTTC
TRBJ2-7 TRBD1 - TRBV10-3 CAISRGQETYEQYF TGTGCCATCAGTAGGGGACAGGAGACCTACGAGCAGTACTTC
TRBJ2-5 TRBD2 - TRBV6-2/TRBV6-3 CASSMASGRGTQYF TGTGCCAGCAGTATGGCTAGCGGGAGGGGGACCCAGTACTTC
TRBJ2-5 TRBD1 - TRBV25-1 CASRDPRQGFETQYF TGTGCCAGCAGGGACCCGCGACAGGGATTTGAGACCCAGTACTTC
TRBJ2-3 TRBD2 few TRBV27 CASSFRTSGYTDTQYF TGTGCCAGCAGTTTCCGGACTAGCGGATACACAGATACGCAGTATTTT